This T cell receptor (beta chain) originates from a study of blood T cell repertoires in COVID-19. Study details: Nucleic acid was either cDNA or gDNA, and it came from T cells, B-cell-depleted T cells, or PBMCs.

This CDR3 has 16 residues. Residents of about 25 US areas, aged roughly 18 to 89 years, made up the participants. In the source study's methods: Estimated nucleated cell counts came from reference gene primer amplification. Only in-frame clones appear in the TCRdb table, and some are missing; sequencing was by immunoSEQ multiplex PCR. The V and J calls and clone size were taken over from that table, and D and trimming were inferred from the DNA. The table shows around 330,000 clones, with around 90% occurring only once. The sequence derives from a man in his sixties who had recovered from COVID-19. Sequencing input: PBMCs or T cells enriched from blood (not recorded which). This chain connects TRBV21-1 to TRBJ2-1; TRBD1 was called by the table and not checked on the DNA. TRBV21-1 is a recognized pseudogene. The CDR3 bases are TGTGCCAGCAGCAAAAGCCGGGGACAGGGGGCCCATGAGCAGTTCTTC. It translates to CASSKSRGQGAHEQFF.